The 30 T cell receptor beta chains given below trace back to one sample, sequenced in a study of blood T cell repertoires in COVID-19. Assay used: immunoSEQ multiplex PCR; TCRdb lists only in-frame clones, some missing. The table has roughly 360,000 clones, 88% seen once. The specimen was PBMCs or T cells enriched from blood (not recorded which). These receptor sequences come from a woman aged 25 to 39 with acute COVID-19.

The chain couples TRBV18 to TRBJ2-7; possible D gene TRBD2, 5 bases. The V end was cut by 3 bases, the J end by 4 bases, with 16 bases between. This CDR3 is 15 amino acids long. Germline V lookup: CDR1 KGHSH, CDR2 LQKENI. DNA for the CDR3: TGTGCCAGCTCACCCGGACCTTTATCGGGATACGAGCAGTACTTC. It specifies CASSPGPLSGYEQYF.

CDR3 in amino acids: CASNDRGSSTDTQYF. The DNA of the CDR3 is TGTGCCAGTAATGACAGGGGGTCCAGCACAGATACGCAGTATTTT. The V gene is TRBV19, the J gene TRBJ2-3, with TRBD1 matching 9 bases. V shed 7 bases, J shed 0 bases, and the junction held 5 bases outside the gene matches. The CDR3 extends over 15 amino acids. CDR1 is LNHDA, CDR2 SQIVND, per germline (reference sequence).

The gene calls are TRBV12-3 or TRBV12-4 and TRBJ2-1, with TRBD1 matching 8 bases. This CDR3 spans 13 amino acids. After removal of 2 bases from V and 13 bases from J, the junction contained 7 bases not matched to a gene. CDR3 nucleotides: TGTGCCAGCAGTTTATTTGAGGCAGGGGGCCAGTTCTTC. As protein: CASSLFEAGGQFF.

The CDR3 DNA sequence: TGCAGCGTTGGTAACAGGGATGGCTACACCTTC. Encoded protein: CSVGNRDGYTF. The gene calls are TRBV29-1 and TRBJ1-2, with D tentatively TRBD1 (6 bases). The CDR3 runs to 11 residues. Trimming removed 4 bases at V and 6 bases at J, with 9 bases between. Germline V gives CDR1 SQVTM, CDR2 ANQGSEA.

The chain links TRBV24-1 to TRBJ2-5, with a tentative D call TRBD1 (6 bases). V was shortened by 2 bases and J by 5 bases, with 20 bases between the two germline ends. CDR1 is KGHDR, CDR2 SFDVKD, per germline. This CDR3 has 17 residues. The CDR3 loop is CATSDSTWGPQGETQYF. The DNA of the CDR3 is TGTGCCACCAGTGATTCCACTTGGGGCCCTCAGGGGGAGACCCAGTACTTC.

The rearrangement links TRBV29-1 to TRBJ1-1; no definite D call. The V gene lost 4 bases and the J gene lost 1 base, with 4 bases spanning the gap. Per the germline V gene, CDR1 is SQVTM and CDR2 is ANQGSEA. The CDR3 runs 11 residues. The CDR3 region has the DNA TGCAGCGTTGTATCGAACACTGAAGCTTTCTTT. This translates into CSVVSNTEAFF.

V is TRBV5-6 and J is TRBJ1-5, with 11 bases identical to TRBD1. Germline CDR1 reads SGHDT; CDR2 reads YYEEEE. V was pared by 1 base and J by 0 bases, with 6 bases of the junction left unmatched. The CDR3 consists of 18 residues. CDR3 nucleotide sequence: TGTGCCAGCAGCTTGATTGGACAGGGGGCCCTTAGCAATCAGCCCCAGCATTTT. Its protein is CASSLIGQGALSNQPQHF.

CDR3: CASFPRWGTGVREKLFF. The CDR3 DNA reads as TGTGCCAGCTTCCCACGCTGGGGGACAGGGGTCAGAGAAAAACTGTTTTTT. This chain joins TRBV2 and TRBJ1-4; 10 positions match TRBD1. J gave up 8 bases and V 8 bases, and 17 bases lay outside the gene matches. This CDR3 is built from 17 residues. Looked up from germline, CDR1 is SNHLY and CDR2 is FYNNEI.

This clone was observed once. V and J are TRBV5-1 and TRBJ2-7; 10 bases agree with TRBD2. This CDR3 comprises 15 residues. The trim removed 4 bases at V and 4 bases at J, leaving 8 bases unmatched. From germline, CDR1 is SGHRS and CDR2 YFSETQ. The CDR3 bases are TGCGCCAGCAGCCCCCCTAGCGGGGGCAATTACGAGCAGTACTTC. It codes for CASSPPSGGNYEQYF.

The chain carries TRBV6-2 or TRBV6-3 and TRBJ1-6; a weak D match, TRBD1 (5 bases). Deletions cut 4 bases from V and 9 bases from J, with 13 bases between. This CDR3 is built from 14 residues. Germline CDR1 MNHEY, CDR2 SVGEGT. CDR3 protein: CASSWRRGLSPLHF. The CDR3 coding sequence is TGTGCCAGCAGTTGGCGACGGGGACTTTCACCCCTCCACTTT.

The genes are TRBV6-5 and TRBJ2-3; 8 bases line up with TRBD1. CDR3 length: 15 amino acids. The germline CDR1 and CDR2 sequences are MNHEY and SVGAGI. With 2 bases clipped from V and 2 bases from J, the junction kept 3 bases outside the gene matches. The CDR3 nucleotides read TGTGCCAGCAGTTACGGACAGGGAGTCACAGATACGCAGTATTTT. Its translation is CASSYGQGVTDTQYF.

V and J are TRBV3-1 (or the pseudogene TRBV3-2) and TRBJ2-3; D ambiguous. Trimming shortened V by 4 bases and J by 5 bases, and 4 bases separated the two germline ends. The CDR3 consists of 11 residues. Germline lookup yields CDR1 LGHDT and CDR2 YNNKEL (reference sequence). As DNA, the CDR3 is TGTGCCAGCAGCCGAGTAGATACGCAGTATTTT. It translates to CASSRVDTQYF.

The CDR3 nucleotides are TGTGCCAGCAGCGAGAGGCTCGGGGGGAACACTGAAGCTTTCTTT. Amino acids: CASSERLGGNTEAFF. The genes are TRBV9 and TRBJ1-1; tentatively, D is TRBD1 (5 bases). Germline V lookup: CDR1 SGDLS, CDR2 YYNGEE. The CDR3 is made up of 15 amino acids. The V end lost 3 bases, the J end lost 1 base, and 13 bases lay between the germline ends.

The rearrangement uses TRBV19 and TRBJ1-5, with D perhaps matching TRBD1 (5 bases). CDR1 and CDR2 (germline): LNHDA, SQIVND (reference sequence). This CDR3 has 17 residues. Trimming removed 3 bases at V and 0 bases at J, with 15 bases between. The CDR3 region has the DNA TGTGCCAGTAGTATTGGTGACAGCTCCTATAGCAATCAGCCCCAGCATTTT. It encodes CASSIGDSSYSNQPQHF.

This sequence joins TRBV6-5 and TRBJ1-1; a possible D gene is TRBD1 (6 bases). This CDR3 is 15 amino acids long. Germline values: CDR1 MNHEY, CDR2 SVGAGI. Between the trimmed V and J ends, which lost 7 bases and 4 bases, there was a span of 19 bases. DNA of the CDR3: TGTGCCAGCACTCCCCCGGGGGGCAGTGTCACTGAAGCTTTCTTT. This codes for CASTPPGGSVTEAFF.

This chain connects TRBV4-3 to TRBJ1-1, with 11 bases fitting TRBD1. Germline-derived CDR1 and CDR2 are LGHNA and YSLEER. Losses at the gene ends were 1 base for V and 4 bases for J; bases not matched to a gene: 5. This CDR3 comprises 16 residues. CDR3 residues: CASSQGFGTGGTEAFF. The CDR3 DNA sequence: TGCGCCAGCAGCCAAGGATTCGGGACAGGGGGCACTGAAGCTTTCTTT.

In its sample, this clone was seen a few times. V and J are TRBV9 and TRBJ2-2; D is uncertain. Germline assignment: CDR1 SGDLS and CDR2 YYNGEE. This CDR3 is 12 amino acids long. V lost 0 bases, J lost 7 bases, and 4 bases lay in between. CDR3 sequence: CASSVASGELFF. As DNA, the CDR3 is TGTGCCAGCAGCGTAGCTAGCGGGGAGCTGTTTTTT.

The chain couples TRBV27 to TRBJ2-2, with D perhaps matching TRBD1 (5 bases). This CDR3 spans 14 amino acids. The germline V gene encodes CDR1 MNHEY and CDR2 SMNVEV (reference sequence). Trimming cost V 2 bases and J 4 bases, with 8 bases left between them. In DNA form, the CDR3 reads TGTGCCAGCAGTTTAGGCCAGGGCACCGGGGAGCTGTTTTTT. Protein product: CASSLGQGTGELFF.

The chain combines TRBV29-1 with TRBJ2-1; TRBD2 matches at 11 bases. The junction had 10 bases not matched to a gene; V was cut back by 2 bases and J by 4 bases. Germline V gene data show CDR1 as SQVTM and CDR2 as ANQGSEA. The CDR3 extends over 17 amino acids. The CDR3 reads CSVEPPTSGATYNEQFF. The CDR3 region has the DNA TGCAGCGTTGAACCCCCGACTAGCGGGGCAACTTACAATGAGCAGTTCTTC.

The rearrangement uses TRBV19 and TRBJ1-5; D remains ambiguous. Trimming removed 4 bases at V and 5 bases at J, with 6 bases between. CDR1 LNHDA and CDR2 SQIVND come from the germline V gene (reference sequence). CDR3 size: 12 residues. CDR3 in DNA: TGTGCCAGTAGTACCCTTTATCAGCCCCAGCATTTT. Its protein product is CASSTLYQPQHF.

This chain connects TRBV7-9 to TRBJ1-6; D uncertain. V lost 5 bases and J lost 5, with 7 bases in between. The V gene's germline CDR1 is SEHNR and CDR2 FQNEAQ (reference sequence). The CDR3 covers 13 residues. CDR3 DNA: TGTGCCAGCAGCATCACAGATAATTCACCCCTCCACTTT. Protein product: CASSITDNSPLHF.

The rearrangement links TRBV7-9 to TRBJ1-2; D is ambiguous. In germline, CDR1 is SEHNR, CDR2 FQNEAQ (reference sequence). V dropped 2 bases and J dropped 8 bases, with 15 bases sitting between them. This CDR3 has 14 amino acids. The CDR3 sequence is CASSLRGSAPGYTF. As DNA, the CDR3 is TGTGCCAGCAGCTTAAGAGGGTCTGCGCCCGGCTACACCTTC.

V gene TRBV24-1 combines with J gene TRBJ2-7, with 8 bases fitting TRBD2. The CDR3 runs 16 residues. In germline, CDR1 is KGHDR, CDR2 SFDVKD. V trimming: 3 bases; J trimming: 0 bases; junction bases outside the gene matches: 6. CDR3 DNA: TGTGCCACCAGTGATATCACTAGCGGACGCTCCTACGAGCAGTACTTC. This sequence encodes CATSDITSGRSYEQYF.

This chain connects TRBV9 to TRBJ2-2; D not resolved. V dropped 0 bases and J dropped 4 bases, with 10 bases sitting between them. CDR1 SGDLS and CDR2 YYNGEE come from the germline V gene. The CDR3 runs to 15 residues. The CDR3 DNA follows: TGTGCCAGCAGCGTAGCGGGTACAAGCACCGGGGAGCTGTTTTTT. As protein: CASSVAGTSTGELFF.

J is TRBJ2-1 and V is TRBV24-1; 11 bases fit TRBD1. J gave up 7 bases and V 3 bases, and 13 bases lay outside the gene matches. CDR1 and CDR2 (germline): KGHDR, SFDVKD. This CDR3 is 18 amino acids long. CDR3 DNA: TGTGCCACCAGTGATACGGACAGGGGGCTAGCGGGGATTAATGAGCAGTTCTTC. This codes for CATSDTDRGLAGINEQFF.

This clone was detected only a few times. The chain couples TRBV6-4 to TRBJ2-2; D is perhaps TRBD2 (7 bases). The V gene lost 8 bases and the J gene lost 4 bases, with 14 bases spanning the gap. This CDR3 region has 14 residues. Germline V gene lookup returns CDR1 MRHNA and CDR2 SNTAGT. CDR3 DNA: TGTGCCAGCCCAGTGGGGGGGCTCACCGGGGAGCTGTTTTTT. This encodes CASPVGGLTGELFF.

The CDR3 DNA reads as TGTGCCAGCAGTTTCACAGGGCAGAACTATGGCTACACCTTC. It yields the protein CASSFTGQNYGYTF. The chain has TRBV11-2 and TRBJ1-2; tentatively, D is TRBD1 (6 bases). Per germline, CDR1 SGHAT and CDR2 FQNNGV. Trimming cost V 6 bases and J 2 bases, with 13 bases left between them. This CDR3 region has 14 residues.

This clone was counted a few times. This chain uses TRBV5-6 with TRBJ2-2, with D unclear. The CDR3 has 13 residues. From germline, CDR1 is SGHDT and CDR2 YYEEEE. Trimming stripped 5 bases from V and 1 base from J, with 6 bases between. The CDR3 sequence is CASSPGNTGELFF. DNA of the CDR3: TGTGCCAGCAGTCCCGGGAACACCGGGGAGCTGTTTTTT.

The V call is TRBV6-6, the J call TRBJ2-7; TRBD1 matches 9 bases. CDR3 length equals 17 residues. The trim removed 5 bases at V and 6 bases at J, leaving 17 bases unmatched. CDR1 MNHNY and CDR2 SVGAGI come from the germline V gene (reference sequence). The CDR3 DNA follows: TGTGCCAGCAGTCCACTTTCCTCCATAGGGACAGGGATCGAGCAGTACTTC. Translation: CASSPLSSIGTGIEQYF.

This clone appeared a single time. The chain employs TRBV2 and TRBJ1-1; 7 bases match TRBD1. The CDR3 extends over 14 amino acids. The V gene's germline CDR1 is SNHLY and CDR2 FYNNEI. V lost 6 bases and J lost 1; bases outside the gene matches: 5. The CDR3 region is CASRSGQTNTEAFF. The CDR3 coding sequence is TGTGCCAGCAGATCGGGACAGACGAACACTGAAGCTTTCTTT.